This T cell receptor (beta chain) was sequenced for a study of PD-L1 blockade in urothelial cancer. Produced via immunoSEQ multiplex PCR; TCRdb's table is partial and in-frame only. The data hold roughly 130,000 clones, with 70% to 85% observed a single time. Time point in this sample: pretreatment peripheral blood. Trimming took off 0 bases at V and 7 bases at J, with 15 bases between the two ends. The CDR3 loop spans 16 amino acids. The germline V gene encodes CDR1 SGHVS and CDR2 FQNEAQ. Here the sequenced sample was PBMCs, taken around atezolizumab (anti-PD-L1) treatment. The TCR comes from a man in his fifties or sixties with urothelial cancer. The chain uses TRBV7-8 and TRBJ1-4, with D possibly TRBD1 on 5 matching bases. The CDR3 nucleotides read TGTGCCAGCAGCTTAGCGGGGGGAGGTTTGGGTGAAAAACTGTTTTTT. Translated: CASSLAGGGLGEKLFF.